This T cell receptor beta chain emerged from a study of Ad26.COV2.S vaccination and SARS-CoV-2 variants. Sequencing was performed with immunoSEQ multiplex PCR; in TCRdb, only in-frame clones are kept and a portion is missing. The sample includes a few hundred thousand clones, 85% to 90% of them seen just once. The V gene lost 2 bases and the J gene lost 1 base, with 12 bases spanning the gap. CDR3 length equals 16 residues. The germline V gene has CDR1 SGHKS and CDR2 YYEKEE (reference sequence). The sample's treatment: over 15 received Ad26.COV2.S at low or high dose, single or two shots; about 5 received placebo; per-sample allocation not given. Day 63 following the first vaccine or placebo injection was when the samples were taken. Within Boston, the person who donated was an adult of 18-55 years.

Here the sequenced sample was peripheral blood, taken in a trial of Ad26.COV2.S vaccine versus placebo. The chain carries TRBV5-5 and TRBJ2-2, with no clear D. This receptor was identified in a person between 18 and 60 years old who received the Ad26.COV2.S COVID-19 vaccine or a placebo. The CDR3 protein is CASSFSRTENTGELFF. The CDR3 region has the DNA TGTGCCAGCAGCTTTAGTCGGACGGAGAACACCGGGGAGCTGTTTTTT. The variable domain in full, completed from reference TRBV5-5 and TRBJ2-2, reads DAGVTQSPTHLIKTRGQQVTLRCSPISGHKSVSWYQQVLGQGPQFIFQYYEKEERGRGNFPDRFSARQFPNYSSELNVNALLLGDSALYLCASSFSRTENTGELFFGEGSRLTVL.